The sequence of this TCR beta chain was determined in a study of regulatory T cells in long-lasting Graves disease. V was trimmed by 0 bases and J by 9 bases, leaving 12 bases between them. The CDR3 runs to 14 residues. Study-wide results and limits: Patients with persistent disease showed a bias toward TRBV28, TRBJ1-2 and TRBJ2-5.

Assembly of TCR beta libraries relied on iRepertoire HTBI primers together with Arm-PCR of CDR3 regions. The authors' processing: The study identified about 60 TRBV and 11 to 15 TRBJ segments across samples. TCRdb analysed the multiplex PCR reads with MiXCR anew, one entry per CDR3 protein. The V and J calls follow TCRdb's processing rather than the paper's. The data show 410,000 or so distinct CDR3 sequences, with 15% seen just once and about a sixth held by the top ten. This clonotype showed up just a few times. Its antigen is undetermined. Time point described: newly diagnosed GD, antithyroid drugs for less than 3 months. PBMCs were the source of the RNA used for TCR sequencing. This same sample was also part of a study on T cells in Graves' hyperthyroidism and ophthalmopathy. This second study says: Most thyroid clonotypes expanded above 0.001 were also detected in blood.

The receptor was derived from a woman in her twenties or thirties with Graves disease. Sequenced material: peripheral blood mononuclear cells (PBMCs), taken at new diagnosis, from a patient treated with antithyroid drugs. The V gene is TRBV12-3 or TRBV12-4, the J gene TRBJ2-4; perhaps TRBD2 as D (6 bases). The CDR3: CASSLAGGQAIQYF. Written as DNA, the CDR3 is TGTGCCAGCAGTTTAGCGGGAGGTCAGGCCATTCAGTACTTC.